Reported below is one T cell receptor beta chain. The sample originates from a study of blood T cell repertoires in COVID-19. Whole-study context: Material from acute and convalescent COVID-19 was sourced from the United States, Italy and Spain.

The CDR3 runs 15 residues. Unmatched junction bases numbered 4, after V lost 0 bases and J lost 5 bases. Germline V gives CDR1 LGHNA, CDR2 YNFKEQ. The method was immunoSEQ multiplex PCR; TCRdb's version includes in-frame clones alone and lacks a portion of them. In the table there are fewer than 250,000 clones, just under 90% of which are singletons. Sequencing input: PBMCs or T cells enriched from blood (not recorded which). The J gene is TRBJ2-1, the V gene TRBV4-2, with TRBD1 matching 7 bases. The TCR originated in a man aged 50 or older who had been exposed to COVID-19. In DNA, the CDR3 is TGTGCCAGCAGCCAAGAAGGGGGCCGTAACAATGAGCAGTTCTTC. It is translated as CASSQEGGRNNEQFF.